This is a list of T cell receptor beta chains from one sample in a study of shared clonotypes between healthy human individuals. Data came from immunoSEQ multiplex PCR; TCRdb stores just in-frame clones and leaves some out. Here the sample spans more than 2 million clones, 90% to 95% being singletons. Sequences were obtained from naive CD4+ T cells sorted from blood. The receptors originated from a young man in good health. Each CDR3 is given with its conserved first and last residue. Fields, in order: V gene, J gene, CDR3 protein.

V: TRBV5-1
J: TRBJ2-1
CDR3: CASSLPSGGADEQFF

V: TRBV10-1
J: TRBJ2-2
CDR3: CASGPGSNTGELFF

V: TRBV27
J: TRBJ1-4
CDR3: CASSGLNEKLFF

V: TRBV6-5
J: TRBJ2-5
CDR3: CASTSGGTQYF

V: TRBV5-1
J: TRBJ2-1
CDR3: CASSPWGTSGSYNEQFF

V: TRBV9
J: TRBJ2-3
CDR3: CASSVSGAGADTQYF

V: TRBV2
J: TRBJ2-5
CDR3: CASSSDSLQETQYF

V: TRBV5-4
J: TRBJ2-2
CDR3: CASSSYGRPRELFF

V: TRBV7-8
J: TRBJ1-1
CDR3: CASSLTRMVGTEAFF

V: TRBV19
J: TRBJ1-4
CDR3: CASLPGQGEEKLFF

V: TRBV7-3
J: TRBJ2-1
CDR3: CASSLGPLNEQFF

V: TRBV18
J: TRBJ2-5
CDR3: CATYQGLGETQYF

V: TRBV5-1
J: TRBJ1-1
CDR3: CASSPGTGNTEAFF

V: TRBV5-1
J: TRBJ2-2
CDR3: CASSLLPQGVGTGELFF

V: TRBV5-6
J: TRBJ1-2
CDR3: CASSLMGNYGYTF

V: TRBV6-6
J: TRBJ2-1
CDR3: CASSLSQVNEQFF

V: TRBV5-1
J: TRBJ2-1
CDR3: CASLQGYEQFF

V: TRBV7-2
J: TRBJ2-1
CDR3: CASSSGQGQPYNEQFF